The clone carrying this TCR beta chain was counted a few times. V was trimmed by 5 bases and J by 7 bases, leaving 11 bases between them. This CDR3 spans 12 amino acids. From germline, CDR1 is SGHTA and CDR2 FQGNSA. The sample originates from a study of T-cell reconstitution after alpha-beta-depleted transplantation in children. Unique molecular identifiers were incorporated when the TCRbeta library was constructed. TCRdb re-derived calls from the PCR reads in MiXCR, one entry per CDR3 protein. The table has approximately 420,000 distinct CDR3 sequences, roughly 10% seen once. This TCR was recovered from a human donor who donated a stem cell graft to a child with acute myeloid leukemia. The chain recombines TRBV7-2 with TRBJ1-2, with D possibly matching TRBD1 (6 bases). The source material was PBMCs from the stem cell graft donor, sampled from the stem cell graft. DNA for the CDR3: TGTGCCAGCAGCACCACAGGGATTGGCTACACCTTC. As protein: CASSTTGIGYTF.